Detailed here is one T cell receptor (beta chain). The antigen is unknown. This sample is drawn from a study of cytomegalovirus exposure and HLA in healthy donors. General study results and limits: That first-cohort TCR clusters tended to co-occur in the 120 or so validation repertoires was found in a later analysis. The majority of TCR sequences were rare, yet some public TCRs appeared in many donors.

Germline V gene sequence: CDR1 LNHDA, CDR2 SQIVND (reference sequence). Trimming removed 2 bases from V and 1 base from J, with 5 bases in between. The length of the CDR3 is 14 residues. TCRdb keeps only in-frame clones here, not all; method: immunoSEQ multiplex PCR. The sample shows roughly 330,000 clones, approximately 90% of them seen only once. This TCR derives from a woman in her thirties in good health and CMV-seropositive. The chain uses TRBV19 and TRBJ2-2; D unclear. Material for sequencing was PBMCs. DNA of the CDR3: TGTGCCAGTAGTATATCGGGGAACACCGGGGAGCTGTTTTTT. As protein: CASSISGNTGELFF.